The 9 T cell receptor beta chains below were found in one sample sequenced in a study of blood T cells in healthy people across ages. Using a J-beta primer mix together with a sample-barcoded 5' primer, a second PCR was run for roughly 7 to 12 cycles. TCRdb fed the 5' RACE reads into MiXCR, producing one record per CDR3 protein. The sample has 1.8 million or so distinct CDR3 sequences; 35% to 50% are singletons. Sequencing was done on a sample of blood. These receptor sequences come from a human donor in good health.

The chain has TRBV18 and TRBJ1-1; unclear D gene. Germline loops: CDR1 KGHSH, CDR2 LQKENI. The CDR3 totals 16 residues. Trimming took 2 bases from V and 3 from J, leaving 16 bases between them. CDR3 sequence reads: CASSPVLDLRDTEAFF. The CDR3 nucleotides read TGTGCCAGCTCACCAGTTTTGGACCTACGGGACACTGAAGCTTTCTTT.

The chain uses TRBV6-2 or TRBV6-3 and TRBJ2-5; D is ambiguous. Germline loops: CDR1 MNHEY, CDR2 SVGEGT. V was clipped by 6 bases and J by 2 bases, with 16 bases between them. CDR3 length: 15 residues. CDR3 nucleotides: TGTGCCAGCAGCAGACTTCGGCAGAAGCAAGAGACCCAGTACTTC. It codes for CASSRLRQKQETQYF.

This clonotype was counted only a few times. This chain uses TRBV5-1 with TRBJ1-2; D unclear. There are 15 residues in the CDR3. V was shortened by 0 bases and J by 1 base, with 10 bases between the two germline ends. Germline V gives CDR1 SGHRS, CDR2 YFSETQ. CDR3 loop: CASSLGTALNYGYTF. The CDR3, as DNA: TGCGCCAGCAGCTTGGGTACAGCCCTTAACTATGGCTACACCTTC.

This clonotype appeared once. The CDR3 sequence is CASSLALTGQGEFKGDKEKLFF. CDR3 DNA: TGTGCCAGCAGTTTAGCGCTAACGGGCCAGGGCGAGTTTAAGGGGGACAAGGAAAAACTGTTTTTT. This chain uses TRBV12-3 or TRBV12-4 with TRBJ1-4; D is perhaps TRBD1 (6 bases). This CDR3 region has 22 residues. V lost 0 bases to trimming and J lost 8 bases, with 34 bases between them.

The gene calls are TRBV24-1 and TRBJ2-3; either TRBD1 or TRBD2 may fit D (5 bases each). The CDR3 spans 13 residues. Trimming removed 10 bases from V and 3 bases from J, with 13 bases in between. Germline V gives CDR1 KGHDR, CDR2 SFDVKD. CDR3 region: CATRDPATDTQYF. The CDR3 region has the DNA TGTGCCACACGGGACCCGGCAACAGATACGCAGTATTTT.

This clonotype was detected only a few times. The junction departs from the called germline gene at one end, perhaps through a read error. V and J are TRBV20-1 and TRBJ1-2; 8 bases match TRBD1. Per germline, CDR1 DFQATT and CDR2 SNEGSKA (reference sequence). The CDR3 extends over 12 amino acids. The CDR3 nucleotides read TGCAGTGCTCTACAGGGGGACTATGGCTGCACCTTC. This translates into CSALQGDYGCTF.

V and J are TRBV3-1 and TRBJ2-5, with D unresolved. The CDR3 has 13 amino acids. Germline assignment: CDR1 LGHDT and CDR2 YNNKEL (reference sequence). V lost 5 bases, J lost 5 bases, and 12 bases lay in between. The CDR3 spells CASSTDRSETQYF. As DNA, the CDR3 is TGTGCCAGCAGCACGGACCGGAGCGAGACCCAGTACTTC.

The V and J genes are TRBV7-2 and TRBJ2-7; either TRBD1 or TRBD2 may supply D (5 bases each). Trimming removed 4 bases at V and 2 bases at J, with 15 bases between. CDR3 length equals 15 residues. The V gene's germline CDR1 is SGHTA and CDR2 FQGNSA. The CDR3 DNA follows: TGTGCCAGCAGCTACCCGGGACGGATACCCTACGAGCAGTACTTC. Translation gives CASSYPGRIPYEQYF.

This clonotype appeared a few times. The rearrangement links TRBV12-3 or TRBV12-4 to TRBJ1-4; D call uncertain. V was cut by 7 bases and J by 5 bases, with 8 bases left in between. This CDR3 is 12 amino acids long. CDR3 nucleotide sequence: TGTGCCAGCACCGACTTGAATGAAAAACTGTTTTTT. This sequence encodes CASTDLNEKLFF.